This paragraph reports one T cell receptor (beta chain). Its antigen is undetermined. An immunoSEQ assay, version v3.0, was performed at survey level. Generated by immunoSEQ multiplex PCR, the TCRdb table keeps only in-frame clones and is missing some. Among roughly 28,000 clones listed, approximately 81% were seen once. The sample originates from a study of long-term antiretroviral therapy in people with HIV. Turning to the study itself: Collection of the earliest samples took place about a decade ahead of the 2015 immediate-ART recommendation. Broader study findings: Within the repertoire, clones expanded before ART were dominant at all time points. The study found that diversity rose after ART but stayed below transplant donor controls. No data on ART adherence, viral resistance or therapy changes.

This sequence originates from a man between 35 and 55 years old with HIV. Sequenced here: unsorted PBMCs, sampled 3 years after starting antiretroviral therapy.

DNA of the CDR3: TGCGCCAGCCTAAGGCCGGGAAGGGACGAGCAGTTCTTC. Translation gives CASLRPGRDEQFF. This rearrangement joins TRBV10-2 to TRBJ2-1; the D call may be TRBD1 or TRBD2 (5 bases each). Germline-derived CDR1 and CDR2 are WSHSY and SAAADI. V was trimmed by 8 bases and J by 10 bases, leaving 18 bases between them. The CDR3 runs to 13 residues.